This T cell receptor (beta chain) was captured in a study of blood T cell repertoires in COVID-19 (dated by TCRdb to 2020 to 2022). Background for the entire study: Collaborator samples came from the United States, Italy and Spain and covered acute and convalescent phases of COVID-19. The prospective study material was composed of cDNA or gDNA derived from T cells, B-cell-depleted T cells, or PBMCs. The dataset comprised deeply sampled blood TCRbeta repertoires from subjects exposed to, actively infected with, or recovered from COVID-19. A freely available public database, intended as a resource for researchers studying the immune response to SARS-CoV-2, is where the repertoires were released. The samples were drawn from the first 160 participants of the ongoing ImmuneRACE study and from 1,254 subjects provided by 6 global collaborators. A de-identified subject ID, COVID-19 status, age in years and sex were almost always included in the sample metadata. Where HLA class I and class II types were available, the types were taken from metadata supplied by the sample provider, not from assay-based typing. Study-wide findings and limitations: The amount of clinical and demographic metadata varied by source and participant and was provided uncurated.

Collaborating institutions collected whole blood in K2EDTA tubes following their own protocols. For TCRbeta analysis, collaborators shipped samples as frozen whole blood, isolated PBMCs, or DNA extracted from either of those sample types. TCRbeta CDR3 regions were amplified from genomic DNA using the immunoSEQ Assay, a bias-controlled multiplex PCR. The original methods were these. Within the assay, amplification of reference gene primers was used to estimate how many nucleated cells each sample contained. To quantify the absolute abundance of each unique TCRbeta CDR3 rearrangement, sequence reads were collapsed and filtered. For each sample, productive Simpson clonality was calculated as the square root of Simpson's diversity index over productive rearrangements. TCRdb limited this immuneACCESS table to in-frame rearrangements with V and J called. A share of clones is missing; checked studies link under half to unresolved V genes, and the rest is unexplained. That table is the source of V, J and clone size, and D and trimming were worked out from the DNA. The sample profile shows about 75,000 clones; approximately 80% of them were found once. The ten largest clones take up 20% to 25% of the sample.

With regard to this clone: What antigen it recognizes has not been identified. Within one base of it there is no much larger clone, and no base qualities were kept.

This TCR derives from a woman in her forties or fifties with acute or convalescent COVID-19. Sample: peripheral blood.

The DNA is as follows: TGTGCCAGCAGTTTGTGGGTAGCATCGGATGAAGCTTTCTTT. Its translation is CASSLWVASDEAFF. Recombination linked TRBV28 to TRBJ1-1; a confident D gene designation cannot be given. CDR1 and CDR2 are drawn from the germline V gene: MDHEN, SYDVKM. Trimming takes 3 bases from V and 7 bases from J, and the germline ends sit 15 bases apart. The CDR3 covers 14 residues, taking in both the cysteine and the phenylalanine. Only the CDR3 DNA stays, 42 bases, in frame from base 1.